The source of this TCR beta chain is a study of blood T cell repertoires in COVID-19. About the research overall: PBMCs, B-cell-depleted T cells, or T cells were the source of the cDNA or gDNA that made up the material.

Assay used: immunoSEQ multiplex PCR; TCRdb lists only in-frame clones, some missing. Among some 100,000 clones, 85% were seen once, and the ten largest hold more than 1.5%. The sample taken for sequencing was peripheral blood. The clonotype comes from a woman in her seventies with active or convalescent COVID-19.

The CDR3 is CASSLPGSNEQFF. For the CDR3, the DNA is TGTGCCAGCAGCTTGCCGGGGAGCAATGAGCAGTTCTTC. This chain connects TRBV5-6 to TRBJ2-1, with D maybe TRBD2 (5 bases). The V end was cut by 1 base, the J end by 6 bases, with 8 bases between. CDR1 SGHDT and CDR2 YYEEEE come from the germline V gene. The CDR3 consists of 13 residues.